This T cell receptor (beta chain) was documented in a study of blood T cells in healthy people across ages. The study's findings and limits: A conclusive naive versus antigen-experienced comparison was prevented by the unsorted PBMCs.

Combining a sample-barcoded 5' primer with a J-beta primer mix, a second PCR ran for roughly 7 to 12 cycles. TCRdb re-called the 5' RACE reads with MiXCR, one entry per CDR3 protein. In the table there are around 1.5 million distinct CDR3 sequences, about 31% of which are singletons. CDR1 and CDR2 (germline): MNHEY, SMNVEV (reference sequence). This CDR3 region has 15 residues. Deletions cut 5 bases from V and 1 base from J, with 11 bases between. This clonotype was recorded a few times. Its cognate antigen is unknown. This receptor was identified in a woman aged 25 to 39 in good health. The chain recombines TRBV27 with TRBJ1-4; D uncertain. Sequencing used blood. The CDR3 sequence is CASSPLLGTNEKLFF. CDR3 coding DNA: TGTGCCAGCAGTCCCCTTCTGGGAACTAATGAAAAACTGTTTTTT. The variable domain in full, with the rest retrieved from reference TRBV27 and TRBJ1-4, is EAQVTQNPRYLITVTGKKLTVTCSQNMNHEYMSWYRQDPGLGLRQIYYSMNVEVTDKGDVPEGYKVSRKEKRNFPLILESPSPNQTSLYFCASSPLLGTNEKLFFGSGTQLSVL.